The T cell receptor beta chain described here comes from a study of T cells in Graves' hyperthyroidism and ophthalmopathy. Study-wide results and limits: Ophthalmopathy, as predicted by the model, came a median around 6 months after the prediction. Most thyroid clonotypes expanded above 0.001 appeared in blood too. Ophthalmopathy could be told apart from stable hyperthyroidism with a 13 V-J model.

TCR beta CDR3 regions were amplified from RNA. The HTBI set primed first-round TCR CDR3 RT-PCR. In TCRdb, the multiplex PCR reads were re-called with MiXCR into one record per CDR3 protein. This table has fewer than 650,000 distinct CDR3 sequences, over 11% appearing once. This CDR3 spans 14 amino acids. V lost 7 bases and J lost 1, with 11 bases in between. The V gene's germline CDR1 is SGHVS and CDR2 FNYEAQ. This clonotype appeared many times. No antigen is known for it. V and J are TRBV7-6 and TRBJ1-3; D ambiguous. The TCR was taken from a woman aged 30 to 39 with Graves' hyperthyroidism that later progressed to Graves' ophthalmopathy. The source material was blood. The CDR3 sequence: CASTSDVSGNTIYF. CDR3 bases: TGTGCCAGCACCTCAGACGTATCTGGAAACACCATATATTTT.